This T cell receptor beta chain originates from a study of blood T cell repertoires in COVID-19. On the study more broadly: COVID-19 samples, acute and convalescent, were from the United States, Italy and Spain. The cDNA or gDNA used as material had been derived from T cells, B-cell-depleted T cells, or PBMCs.

Source study methods: Reference gene primer amplification yielded estimated nucleated cell counts. The table came from immunoSEQ multiplex PCR; TCRdb's copy has only in-frame clones and leaves some out. V and J calls plus clone size are reproduced from that table; the DNA served to infer D and trimming. The table lists approximately 130,000 clones, roughly 79% of them singletons. After removal of 6 bases from V and 4 bases from J, the junction contained 9 bases not matched to a gene. Germline CDR1 and CDR2: SGHVS and FQNEAQ. This CDR3 is built from 15 residues. The clonotype was recovered from a woman aged 55-69 years with active or convalescent COVID-19. Sequencing used peripheral blood. The chain combines TRBV7-8 with TRBJ1-5, with 7 bases identical to TRBD1. This CDR3 is CASSPGDSLNQPQHF. CDR3 DNA sequence: TGTGCCAGCAGTCCAGGGGACAGCCTTAATCAGCCCCAGCATTTT.